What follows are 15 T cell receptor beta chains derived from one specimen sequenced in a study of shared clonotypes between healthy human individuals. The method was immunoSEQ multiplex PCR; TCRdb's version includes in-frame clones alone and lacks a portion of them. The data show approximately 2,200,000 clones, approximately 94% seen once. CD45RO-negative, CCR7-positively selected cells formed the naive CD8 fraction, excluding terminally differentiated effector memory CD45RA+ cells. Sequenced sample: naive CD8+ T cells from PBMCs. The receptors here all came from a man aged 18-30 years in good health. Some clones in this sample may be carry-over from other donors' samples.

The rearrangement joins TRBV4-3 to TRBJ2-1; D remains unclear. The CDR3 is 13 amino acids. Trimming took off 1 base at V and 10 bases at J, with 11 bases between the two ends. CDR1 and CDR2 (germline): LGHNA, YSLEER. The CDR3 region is CASSQVLSLEQFF. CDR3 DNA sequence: TGCGCCAGCAGCCAAGTACTGTCTTTGGAGCAGTTCTTC.

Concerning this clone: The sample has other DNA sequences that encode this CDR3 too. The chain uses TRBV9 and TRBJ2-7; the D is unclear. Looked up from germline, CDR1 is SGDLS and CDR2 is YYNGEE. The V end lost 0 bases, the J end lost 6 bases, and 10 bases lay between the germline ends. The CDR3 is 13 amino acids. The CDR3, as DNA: TGTGCCAGCAGCGTAGGCGGTCTGAGCGAGCAGTACTTC. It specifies CASSVGGLSEQYF. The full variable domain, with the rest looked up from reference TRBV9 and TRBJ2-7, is DSGVTQTPKHLITATGQRVTLRCSPRSGDLSVYWYQQSLDQGLQFLIQYYNGEERAKGNILERFSAQQFPDLHSELNLSSLELGDSALYFCASSVGGLSEQYFGPGTRLTVT.

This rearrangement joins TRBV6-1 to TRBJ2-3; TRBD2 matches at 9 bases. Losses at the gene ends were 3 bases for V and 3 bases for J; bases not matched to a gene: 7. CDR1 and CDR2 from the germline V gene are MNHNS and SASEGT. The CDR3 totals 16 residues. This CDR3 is CASSEPPAGGTDTQYF. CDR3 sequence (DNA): TGTGCCAGCAGTGAGCCCCCAGCGGGAGGAACAGATACGCAGTATTTT.

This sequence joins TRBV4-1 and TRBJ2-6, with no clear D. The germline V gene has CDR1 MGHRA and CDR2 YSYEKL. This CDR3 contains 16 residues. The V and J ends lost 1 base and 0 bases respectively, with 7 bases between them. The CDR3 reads CASSQVRVSGANVLTF. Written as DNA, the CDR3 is TGCGCCAGCAGCCAAGTACGGGTCTCTGGGGCCAACGTCCTGACTTTC.

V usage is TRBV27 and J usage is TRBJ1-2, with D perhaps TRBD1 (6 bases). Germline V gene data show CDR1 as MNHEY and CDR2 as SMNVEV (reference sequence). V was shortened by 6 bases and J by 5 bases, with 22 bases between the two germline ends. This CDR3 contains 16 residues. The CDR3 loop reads CASSSIPGQGDYGYTF. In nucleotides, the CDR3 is TGTGCCAGCAGCTCTATTCCGGGACAAGGAGATTATGGCTACACCTTC.

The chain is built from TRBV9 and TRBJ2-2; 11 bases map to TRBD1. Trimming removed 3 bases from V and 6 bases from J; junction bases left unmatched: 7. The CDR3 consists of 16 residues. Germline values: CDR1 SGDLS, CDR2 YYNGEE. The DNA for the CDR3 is TGTGCCAGCAGCGGTGGGACAGGGGGGGTATCCGGGGAGCTGTTTTTT. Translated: CASSGGTGGVSGELFF.

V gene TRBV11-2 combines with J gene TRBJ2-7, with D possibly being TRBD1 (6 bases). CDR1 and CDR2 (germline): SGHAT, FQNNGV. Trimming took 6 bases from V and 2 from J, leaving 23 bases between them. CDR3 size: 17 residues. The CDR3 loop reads CASREGTPGPYPYEQYF. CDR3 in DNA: TGTGCCAGCAGGGAAGGGACACCGGGACCCTACCCCTACGAGCAGTACTTC.

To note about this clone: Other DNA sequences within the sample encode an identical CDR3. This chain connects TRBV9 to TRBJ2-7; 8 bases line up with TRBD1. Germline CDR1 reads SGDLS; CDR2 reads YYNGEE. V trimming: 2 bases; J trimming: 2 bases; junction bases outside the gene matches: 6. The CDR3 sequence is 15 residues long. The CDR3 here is CASSVGTGGTYEQYF. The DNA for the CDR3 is TGTGCCAGCAGCGTGGGAACAGGGGGGACCTACGAGCAGTACTTC.

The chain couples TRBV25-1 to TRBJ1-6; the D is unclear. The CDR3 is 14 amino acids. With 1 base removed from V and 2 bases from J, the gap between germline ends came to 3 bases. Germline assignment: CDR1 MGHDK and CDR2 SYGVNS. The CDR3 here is CASSEWAYNSPLHF. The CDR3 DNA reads TGTGCCAGCAGTGAATGGGCCTATAATTCACCCCTCCACTTT. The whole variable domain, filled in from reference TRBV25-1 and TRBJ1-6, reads EADIYQTPRYLVIGTGKKITLECSQTMGHDKMYWYQQDPGMELHLIHYSYGVNSTEKGDLSSESTVSRIRTEHFPLTLESARPSHTSQYLCASSEWAYNSPLHFGNGTRLTVT.

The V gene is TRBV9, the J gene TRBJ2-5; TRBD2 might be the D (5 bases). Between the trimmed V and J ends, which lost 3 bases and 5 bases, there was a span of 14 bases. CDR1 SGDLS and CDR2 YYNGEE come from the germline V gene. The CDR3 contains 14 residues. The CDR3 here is CASSGRRDMETQYF. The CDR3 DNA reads TGTGCCAGCAGCGGGCGACGGGATATGGAGACCCAGTACTTC.

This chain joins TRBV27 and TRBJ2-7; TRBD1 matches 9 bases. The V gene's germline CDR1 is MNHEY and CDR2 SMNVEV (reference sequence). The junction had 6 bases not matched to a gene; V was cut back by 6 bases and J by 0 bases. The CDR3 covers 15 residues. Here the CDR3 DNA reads TGTGCCAGCAGCTGGGGACAGGGAGGCTCCTACGAGCAGTACTTC. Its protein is CASSWGQGGSYEQYF.

The CDR3 DNA reads as TGTGCCAGCAGCTTTGGGCAGGGCGGGTTCAATGAGCAGTTCTTC. It encodes CASSFGQGGFNEQFF. The chain recombines TRBV7-9 with TRBJ2-1; D is tentatively TRBD1 or TRBD2 (5 bases each). The germline gives CDR1 SEHNR, CDR2 FQNEAQ (reference sequence). V was pared by 3 bases and J by 6 bases, with 15 bases between. The CDR3 length is 15 residues. Variable domain in full (rest from reference TRBV7-9 and TRBJ2-1): DTGVSQNPRHKITKRGQNVTFRCDPISEHNRLYWYRQTLGQGPEFLTYFQNEAQLEKSRLLSDRFSAERPKGSFSTLEIQRTEQGDSAMYLCASSFGQGGFNEQFFGPGTRLTVL.

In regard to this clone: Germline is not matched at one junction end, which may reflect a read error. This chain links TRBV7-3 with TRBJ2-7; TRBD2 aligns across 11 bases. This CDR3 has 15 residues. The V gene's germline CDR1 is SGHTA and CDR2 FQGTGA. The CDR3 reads CASSLTSGGSYEQYF. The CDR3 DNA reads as TGTGCCAGCAGTTTAACTAGCGGGGGCTCCTACGAGCAGTACTTC. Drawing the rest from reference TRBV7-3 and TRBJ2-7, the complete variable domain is GAGVSQTPSNKVTEKGKYVELRCDPISGHTALYWYRQSLGQGPEFLIYFQGTGAADDSGLPNDRFFAVRPEGSVSTLKIQRTERGDSAVYLCASSLTSGGSYEQYFGPGTRLTVT.

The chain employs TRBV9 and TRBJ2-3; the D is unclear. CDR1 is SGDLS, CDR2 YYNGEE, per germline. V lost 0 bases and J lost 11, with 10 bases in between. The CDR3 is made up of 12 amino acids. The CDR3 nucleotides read TGTGCCAGCAGCGTAGGAGGATCTGGGCAGTATTTT. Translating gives CASSVGGSGQYF.

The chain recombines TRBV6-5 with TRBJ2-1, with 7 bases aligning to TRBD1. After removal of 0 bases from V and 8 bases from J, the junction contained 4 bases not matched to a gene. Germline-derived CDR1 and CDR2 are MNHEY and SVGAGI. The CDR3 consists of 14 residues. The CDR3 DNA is TGTGCCAGCAGTTACTCACAGGGGTACGATGAGCAGTTCTTC. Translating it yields CASSYSQGYDEQFF.